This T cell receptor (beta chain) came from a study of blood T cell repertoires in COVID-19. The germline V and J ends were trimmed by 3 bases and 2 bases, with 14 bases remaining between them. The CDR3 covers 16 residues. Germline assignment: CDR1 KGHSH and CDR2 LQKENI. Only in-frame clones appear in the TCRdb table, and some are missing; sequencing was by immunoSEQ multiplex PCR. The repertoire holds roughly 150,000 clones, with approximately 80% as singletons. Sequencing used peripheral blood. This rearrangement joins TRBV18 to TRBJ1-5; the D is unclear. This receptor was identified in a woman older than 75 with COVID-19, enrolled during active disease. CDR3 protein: CASSPFKGGGNQPQHF. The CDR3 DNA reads TGTGCCAGCTCACCGTTCAAGGGAGGAGGCAATCAGCCCCAGCATTTT. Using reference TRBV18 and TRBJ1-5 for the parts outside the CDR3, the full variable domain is NAGVMQNPRHLVRRRGQEARLRCSPMKGHSHVYWYRQLPEEGLKFMVYLQKENIIDESGMPKERFSAEFPKEGPSILRIQQVVRGDSAAYFCASSPFKGGGNQPQHFGDGTRLSIL.